These T cell receptor beta chains were read from a single sample in a study of blood T cell repertoires in COVID-19. Sequenced by immunoSEQ multiplex PCR; TCRdb stores in-frame clones only, minus some. The sample lists about 170,000 clones, 70% to 85% occurring once. The sequencing input was PBMCs or T cells enriched from blood (not recorded which). The origin of the receptors is a man aged 50 or older who had recovered from COVID-19. Each CDR3 is given with its conserved first and last residue. The D gene is left open where the match is weak. Size values are once, few and many counts, or a class for expanded clones, and some rows have none.

V	length	J	size	D	DNA	CDR3
TRBV18	15	TRBJ1-3	-	-	TGTGCCAGCTCACGCGGGACCAGCTCTGGAAACACCATATATTTT	CASSRGTSSGNTIYF
TRBV11-1	15	TRBJ1-6	-	TRBD1	TGTGCCAGCAGGCCGACAGGGGCAACCTCTTCACCCCTCCACTTT	CASRPTGATSSPLHF
TRBV9	14	TRBJ1-2	-	-	TGTGCCAGCAGCGTAGTTCCCGACAGCTATGGCTACACCTTC	CASSVVPDSYGYTF
TRBV7-2	14	TRBJ1-2	few	TRBD1	TGTGCCAGCAGCACCCGGACAGGGTCGGCGGGCTACACCTTC	CASSTRTGSAGYTF
TRBV11-2	13	TRBJ1-1	-	TRBD1	TGTGCCAGCAGCTCCCAGGGGGGCACTGAAGCTTTCTTT	CASSSQGGTEAFF
TRBV9	15	TRBJ1-2	-	-	TGTGCCAGCACGCCAGGCAGGGCCTACCCCTATGGCTACACCTTC	CASTPGRAYPYGYTF
TRBV27	17	TRBJ2-5	-	TRBD2	TGTGCCAGCAGTTTGGGAGGACTAGCGGGGCATGGAGAGACCCAGTACTTC	CASSLGGLAGHGETQYF
TRBV4-2	14	TRBJ2-4	-	-	TGTGCCAGCAGCCAAGAGTATAGCGCGGATCAACAGTACTTC	CASSQEYSADQQYF
TRBV5-1	15	TRBJ1-4	-	TRBD1	TGCGCCAGCAGCTTGTGGGGACAGACTAATGAAAAACTGTTTTTT	CASSLWGQTNEKLFF
TRBV5-5	12	TRBJ2-5	-	-	TGTGCCAGCAGCCTAGAATGGGAGACCCAGTACTTC	CASSLEWETQYF
TRBV28	16	TRBJ1-5	once	TRBD1	TGTGCCAGCAGCACAACCGGGACAGGGGGTGGTCAGCCCCAGCATTTT	CASSTTGTGGGQPQHF
TRBV27	15	TRBJ2-1	-	TRBD1	TGTGCCAGCAGAAAACAGGGGGTCTCCTACAATGAGCAGTTCTTC	CASRKQGVSYNEQFF
TRBV5-1	15	TRBJ1-1	-	TRBD1	TGCGCCAGCAGCTTGGGCTCCGGGACAGGGCCTGAAGCTTTCTTT	CASSLGSGTGPEAFF
TRBV6-5	14	TRBJ2-1	-	TRBD1	TGTGCCAGCAGTCGAGGACAGGGGATACGAGAGCAGTTCTTC	CASSRGQGIREQFF
TRBV9	14	TRBJ1-4	once	TRBD1	TGTGCCAGCAGCGCGACAGGGCTTAATGAAAAACTGTTTTTT	CASSATGLNEKLFF
TRBV2	12	TRBJ1-2	-	-	TGTGCCAGCAGTCAGGTTGACTATGGCTACACCTTC	CASSQVDYGYTF
TRBV28	16	TRBJ1-5	-	-	TGTGCCAGCAGTTTGGTGGGGGGGGTTAGCAATCAGCCCCAGCATTTT	CASSLVGGVSNQPQHF
TRBV18	15	TRBJ2-7	-	-	TGTGCCAGCTCACGGGACGGGGGACGACTCTACGAGCAGTACTTC	CASSRDGGRLYEQYF
TRBV10-3	14	TRBJ1-3	-	-	TGTGCCATCAGTTCGATTAGCTCTGGAAACACCATATATTTT	CAISSISSGNTIYF
TRBV27	14	TRBJ1-1	-	TRBD1	TGTGCCAGCAGTATGGGACAGACCCGCACTGAAGCTTTCTTT	CASSMGQTRTEAFF
TRBV7-2	15	TRBJ2-4	-	-	TGTGCCAGCAGCTTAGAGGCAGGGGGGCTAAACATTCAGTACTTC	CASSLEAGGLNIQYF
TRBV11-2	14	TRBJ2-7	-	TRBD2	TGTGCCAGCAGCTTGGCGGGGGGGCCCTACGAGCAGTACTTC	CASSLAGGPYEQYF
TRBV25-1	14	TRBJ2-7	-	TRBD1	TGTGCCAGCACTGCGAGACAGGGGCCCTACGAGCAGTACTTC	CASTARQGPYEQYF
TRBV27	14	TRBJ1-2	-	-	TGTGCCAGCAGTTCAGGGTCGGGCAGGTATGGCTACACCTTC	CASSSGSGRYGYTF
TRBV27	15	TRBJ1-2	-	TRBD1	TGTGCCAGCAGTTCCGCCGGGACAGGGACCATTGGCTACACCTTC	CASSSAGTGTIGYTF
TRBV5-5	16	TRBJ1-3	-	-	TGTGCCAGCAGCCGAACAGGAGATAGCTCTGGAAACACCATATATTTT	CASSRTGDSSGNTIYF
TRBV10-3	14	TRBJ1-2	-	-	TGTGCCATCAGTGAGGTCGGCAGGGACTATGGCTACACCTTC	CAISEVGRDYGYTF